This T cell receptor (beta chain) was observed in a study of T cells in Graves' hyperthyroidism and ophthalmopathy. Graves' hyperthyroidism was deemed stable absent ophthalmopathy progression within 18 months. These patients, aged 18 to 65, had recently diagnosed hyperthyroidism lasting under 2 months. Those patients with uncontrolled infection, other autoimmune disease, pregnancy or lactation were excluded. Fresh peripheral blood, 10 ml, was the source of the PBMCs. Amplified TCR beta CDR3 regions derived from RNA transcripts. The TCR CDR3 was amplified in a first-round RT-PCR using the HTBI primer set. TCRdb used MiXCR to reprocess the multiplex PCR reads, holding one entry per CDR3 protein. This sample has about 420,000 distinct CDR3 sequences, with about an eighth found just once. The CDR3 is 13 residues long. CDR1 is DFQATT and CDR2 is SNEGSKA in the germline V gene (reference sequence).

The chain combines TRBV20-1 with TRBJ2-1, with 11 nucleotides matching TRBD2. The receptor was isolated from a woman under 30 with Graves' hyperthyroidism. Sequencing used blood. The CDR3 sequence: CSRALAGGYEQFF. The CDR3 region has the DNA TGCTCTAGGGCGCTAGCGGGAGGTTATGAGCAGTTCTTC.